The 29 T cell receptor beta chains below were found in one sample sequenced in a study of blood T cell repertoires in COVID-19. Sequencing used immunoSEQ multiplex PCR; TCRdb keeps in-frame clones, though not all of them. Seen here are some 300,000 clones, 88% observed once, and the top ten hold approximately 2%. Specimen: PBMCs or T cells enriched from blood (not recorded which). These receptors were taken from an older woman in a cohort exposed to, infected with or recovered from COVID-19 (not recorded which).

The chain links TRBV7-2 to TRBJ2-1; TRBD2 is a possible D gene (6 bases). CDR1 is SGHTA, CDR2 FQGNSA, per germline. The V end lost 5 bases, the J end lost 2 bases, and 13 bases lay between the germline ends. The CDR3 is 15 amino acids. The DNA for the CDR3 is TGTGCCAGCAGCCGCGGGATGGGGGCCTACAATGAGCAGTTCTTC. Translated: CASSRGMGAYNEQFF. The full variable domain, with the rest looked up from reference TRBV7-2 and TRBJ2-1, is GAGVSQSPSNKVTEKGKDVELRCDPISGHTALYWYRQSLGQGLEFLIYFQGNSAPDKSGLPSDRFSAERTGGSVSTLTIQRTQQEDSAVYLCASSRGMGAYNEQFFGPGTRLTVL.

The chain uses TRBV24-1 and TRBJ1-1, with D unclear. Trimming removed 6 bases from V and 0 bases from J, with 7 bases in between. The V gene's germline CDR1 is KGHDR and CDR2 SFDVKD. The CDR3 runs to 13 residues. CDR3 in DNA: TGTGCCACCAGTACGGACTTGAACACTGAAGCTTTCTTT. It translates to CATSTDLNTEAFF.

This sequence joins TRBV9 and TRBJ2-3, with 12 bases lining up with TRBD2. V was pared by 7 bases and J by 1 base, with 7 bases of the junction left unmatched. This CDR3 has 16 residues. In germline, CDR1 is SGDLS, CDR2 YYNGEE. CDR3 residues: CASQTGLAGRTDTQYF. The CDR3 nucleotides are TGTGCCAGCCAGACAGGACTAGCGGGACGCACAGATACGCAGTATTTT. Combining the CDR3 with reference TRBV9 and TRBJ2-3 gives the whole variable domain DSGVTQTPKHLITATGQRVTLRCSPRSGDLSVYWYQQSLDQGLQFLIQYYNGEERAKGNILERFSAQQFPDLHSELNLSSLELGDSALYFCASQTGLAGRTDTQYFGPGTRLTVL.

The chain joins TRBV5-1 to TRBJ2-7, with 15 bases that match TRBD2. Germline V gene data show CDR1 as SGHRS and CDR2 as YFSETQ. This CDR3 has 17 residues. Trimming took 4 bases from V and 4 from J; bases not matched to a gene: 9. The CDR3 coding sequence is TGCGCCAGCAGCCCCCCTGGACTAGCGGGAGGGCTTTACGAGCAGTACTTC. Residues: CASSPPGLAGGLYEQYF.

V and J are TRBV6-5 and TRBJ1-5; TRBD1 is a possible D gene (6 bases). V dropped 6 bases and J dropped 4 bases, with 16 bases sitting between them. CDR1 and CDR2 from the germline V gene are MNHEY and SVGAGI. The CDR3 totals 15 residues. This chain's CDR3 is CASSLLQGWNQPQHF. The DNA for the CDR3 is TGTGCCAGCAGCCTATTACAGGGTTGGAATCAGCCCCAGCATTTT.

This sequence joins TRBV28 and TRBJ2-1; TRBD1 agrees at 7 bases. The CDR3 covers 16 residues. The J segment lost 2 bases and the V segment lost 2 bases, leaving 6 bases of the junction unmatched. Germline lookup yields CDR1 MDHEN and CDR2 SYDVKM. The CDR3 sequence is CASSLLWTGPYNEQFF. The CDR3, as DNA: TGTGCCAGCAGTTTACTCTGGACAGGCCCCTACAATGAGCAGTTCTTC. The full variable domain, in which reference TRBV28 and TRBJ2-1 provide the parts outside the CDR3, is DVKVTQSSRYLVKRTGEKVFLECVQDMDHENMFWYRQDPGLGLRLIYFSYDVKMKEKGDIPEGYSVSREKKERFSLILESASTNQTSMYLCASSLLWTGPYNEQFFGPGTRLTVL.

This clone was detected a few times. This sequence joins TRBV5-6 and TRBJ1-5; 7 positions agree with TRBD1. V dropped 1 base and J dropped 7; count of bases not matched to a gene: 5. This CDR3 is 14 amino acids long. Germline assignment: CDR1 SGHDT and CDR2 YYEEEE. Here the CDR3 reads CASSLQGGRQPQHF. The CDR3 DNA follows: TGTGCCAGCAGCTTGCAAGGGGGCAGGCAGCCCCAGCATTTT.

The chain couples TRBV20-1 to TRBJ2-5, with 8 bases lining up with TRBD2. V trimming: 4 bases; J trimming: 1 base; junction bases outside the gene matches: 8. The CDR3 is 15 amino acids. Germline CDR1 and CDR2: DFQATT and SNEGSKA (reference sequence). Here the CDR3 reads CSATDPSGSQETQYF. In nucleotides, the CDR3 is TGCAGTGCTACTGATCCTAGCGGGTCCCAAGAGACCCAGTACTTC.

Of note for this clone: Other DNA sequences within the sample encode an identical CDR3. V and J are TRBV4-2 and TRBJ2-7; TRBD2 agrees at 10 bases. Germline V CDR1 and CDR2: LGHNA, YNFKEQ. With 1 base clipped from V and 2 bases from J, the junction kept 2 bases outside the gene matches. CDR3 length: 15 amino acids. In DNA form, the CDR3 reads TGTGCCAGCAGCCAAGGGACTAGCGGTCCCTACGAGCAGTACTTC. Its translation: CASSQGTSGPYEQYF.

The genes are TRBV6-6 and TRBJ1-2; 7 bases match TRBD1. CDR3 length: 18 amino acids. The V gene end was trimmed by 5 bases and the J gene end by 4 bases; junction bases not matched to a gene: 19. The germline CDR1 and CDR2 sequences are MNHNY and SVGAGI (reference sequence). The CDR3 here is CASSPRQGTIASIYGYTF. Written as DNA, the CDR3 is TGTGCCAGCAGTCCTCGACAGGGTACGATCGCCTCCATCTATGGCTACACCTTC.

This clone was seen a few times. This sequence joins TRBV6-6 and TRBJ2-6, with TRBD1 matching over 7 bases. The V segment lost 5 bases and the J segment 0 bases; nucleotides outside the gene matches: 7. The CDR3 consists of 17 residues. Germline V gene lookup returns CDR1 MNHNY and CDR2 SVGAGI (reference sequence). The CDR3 protein is CASSRDSLSSGANVLTF. The CDR3 nucleotides are TGTGCCAGCAGTCGGGACAGTTTGAGCTCTGGGGCCAACGTCCTGACTTTC.

This chain uses TRBV5-6 with TRBJ1-6; the match to TRBD1 covers 10 bases. The CDR3 extends over 16 amino acids. The germline V gene encodes CDR1 SGHDT and CDR2 YYEEEE. Trimming at V came to 6 bases and at J to 7 bases, leaving 10 bases not matched to a gene. Here the CDR3 reads CASNSLVGQGNSPLHF. CDR3 bases: TGTGCCAGCAACTCCCTGGTGGGACAGGGGAATTCACCCCTCCACTTT.

This sequence joins TRBV7-2 and TRBJ2-7; D unresolved. The length of the CDR3 is 11 residues. The V end lost 3 bases, the J end lost 4 bases, and 4 bases lay between the germline ends. From germline, CDR1 is SGHTA and CDR2 FQGNSA. The CDR3 bases are TGTGCCAGCAGCTTGCTATACGAGCAGTACTTC. Protein: CASSLLYEQYF.

CDR3 loop: CASTRAGQAYNEQFF. In DNA, the CDR3 is TGTGCCAGCACCCGAGCGGGGCAGGCCTACAATGAGCAGTTCTTC. V and J are TRBV9 and TRBJ2-1; 7 bases are a match to TRBD2. Germline CDR1 SGDLS, CDR2 YYNGEE. Germline trimming cut 6 bases from V and 2 bases from J; bases unmatched to any gene: 8. The CDR3 extends over 15 amino acids.

The sample holds a few counts of this clone. This chain joins TRBV7-2 and TRBJ1-2; D is possibly TRBD1 (5 bases). V was pared by 3 bases and J by 4 bases, with 9 bases between. The CDR3 length is 13 residues. Germline lookup yields CDR1 SGHTA and CDR2 FQGNSA. The CDR3 here is CASSLGLRYGYTF. The CDR3 DNA sequence: TGTGCCAGCAGCTTGGGACTCCGCTATGGCTACACCTTC.

The chain is built from TRBV19 and TRBJ2-1; 7 bases are shared with TRBD2. Trimming at V came to 2 bases and at J to 10 bases, leaving 8 bases not matched to a gene. Germline-derived CDR1 and CDR2 are LNHDA and SQIVND (reference sequence). The CDR3 covers 14 residues. CDR3 amino acids: CASSIKREGREQFF. The CDR3 DNA is TGTGCCAGTAGTATAAAGAGGGAGGGCCGGGAGCAGTTCTTC. Combining the CDR3 with reference TRBV19 and TRBJ2-1 gives the whole variable domain DGGITQSPKYLFRKEGQNVTLSCEQNLNHDAMYWYRQDPGQGLRLIYYSQIVNDFQKGDIAEGYSVSREKKESFPLTVTSAQKNPTAFYLCASSIKREGREQFFGPGTRLTVL.

This clone was counted a single time. CDR3 DNA sequence: TGTGCCAGCAGGCCCCCAGGGAACCTTAATTCACCCCTCCACTTT. It encodes CASRPPGNLNSPLHF. The rearrangement uses TRBV6-5 and TRBJ1-6, with D perhaps TRBD1 (5 bases). CDR1 and CDR2 from the germline V gene are MNHEY and SVGAGI. V was clipped by 6 bases and J by 6 bases, with 15 bases between them. The CDR3 totals 15 residues.

The chain recombines TRBV27 with TRBJ1-1; 9 bases map to TRBD1. The CDR3 is 16 residues long. Germline V gene data show CDR1 as MNHEY and CDR2 as SMNVEV (reference sequence). Trimming at V came to 3 bases and at J to 2 bases, leaving 7 bases not matched to a gene. The CDR3 here is CASSLSDRGLNTEAFF. CDR3 in DNA: TGTGCCAGCAGTTTGTCGGACAGGGGACTAAACACTGAAGCTTTCTTT.

The CDR3 sequence is CASARDRGEKLFF. CDR3 in DNA: TGTGCCAGCGCCCGGGACAGGGGCGAAAAACTGTTTTTT. The gene calls are TRBV11-2 and TRBJ1-4; 10 bases are shared with TRBD1. After removal of 8 bases from V and 8 bases from J, the junction contained 5 bases not matched to a gene. CDR1 is SGHAT and CDR2 is FQNNGV in the germline V gene. The CDR3 runs 13 residues.

The rearrangement uses TRBV6-5 and TRBJ2-7, with D unclear. With 8 bases removed from V and 4 bases from J, the gap between germline ends came to 9 bases. The CDR3 runs to 11 residues. Per germline, CDR1 MNHEY and CDR2 SVGAGI. The CDR3 protein is CASAPGYEQYF. The CDR3, as DNA: TGTGCCAGCGCCCCAGGTTACGAGCAGTACTTC.

The chain links TRBV5-4 to TRBJ2-5, with 8 bases fitting TRBD2. J lost 5 bases, V lost 4 bases, and 10 bases had no gene match. Per the germline V gene, CDR1 is SGHNT and CDR2 is YYREEE (reference sequence). This CDR3 has 15 amino acids. The chain's CDR3 is CASSLSGSRMETQYF. As DNA, the CDR3 is TGTGCCAGCAGCCTGAGCGGGAGTAGGATGGAGACCCAGTACTTC.

V is TRBV2 and J is TRBJ2-1, with D possibly TRBD1 on 5 matching bases. CDR1 SNHLY and CDR2 FYNNEI come from the germline V gene. The ends were cut back, 3 bases at V and 6 bases at J, with 15 bases in the middle. The CDR3 sequence is 15 residues long. The CDR3 DNA reads as TGTGCCAGCAGTGACGTCGCAGGGCGAATCAATGAGCAGTTCTTC. Its protein is CASSDVAGRINEQFF.

The chain links TRBV28 to TRBJ1-5; D remains ambiguous. This CDR3 region has 16 residues. The ends were cut back, 5 bases at V and 0 bases at J, with 14 bases in the middle. Germline loops: CDR1 MDHEN, CDR2 SYDVKM. Written as DNA, the CDR3 is TGTGCCAGCAGTCACGGGATCAGGTCTAGCAATCAGCCCCAGCATTTT. It codes for CASSHGIRSSNQPQHF.

The chain recombines TRBV6-2 or TRBV6-3 with TRBJ2-7, with 7 bases that match TRBD1. The CDR3 has 14 amino acids. V was clipped by 4 bases and J by 4 bases; unmatched bases: 7. The germline V gene encodes CDR1 MNHEY and CDR2 SVGEGT. The CDR3, as DNA: TGTGCCAGCAGTTTGACAGGGAATCTATACGAGCAGTACTTC. It encodes CASSLTGNLYEQYF.

V gene TRBV9 combines with J gene TRBJ2-5; D possibly corresponds to TRBD2 (6 bases). Germline values: CDR1 SGDLS, CDR2 YYNGEE. This CDR3 is built from 14 residues. Trimming took off 2 bases at V and 4 bases at J, with 12 bases between the two ends. CDR3 sequence (DNA): TGTGCCAGCAGCGTGGGAGGCTCCGGAGAGACCCAGTACTTC. Translated: CASSVGGSGETQYF. The full variable domain, with the rest looked up from reference TRBV9 and TRBJ2-5, is DSGVTQTPKHLITATGQRVTLRCSPRSGDLSVYWYQQSLDQGLQFLIQYYNGEERAKGNILERFSAQQFPDLHSELNLSSLELGDSALYFCASSVGGSGETQYFGPGTRLLVL.

This clone has a handful of counts. The V gene is TRBV5-1, the J gene TRBJ1-5; 8 bases agree with TRBD1. V lost 0 bases, J lost 2 bases, and 4 bases stayed unmatched. Germline lookup yields CDR1 SGHRS and CDR2 YFSETQ. This CDR3 region has 16 residues. Here the CDR3 reads CASSLDGQGGNQPQHF. The CDR3 nucleotides are TGCGCCAGCAGCTTGGATGGACAGGGAGGCAATCAGCCCCAGCATTTT.

This clone showed up just once. The CDR3 DNA reads TGTGCCAGTAGTATAGTGCGAACCGGGGAGCTGTTTTTT. It yields the protein CASSIVRTGELFF. The chain joins TRBV19 to TRBJ2-2; no firm D call. The germline V and J ends were trimmed by 1 base and 5 bases, with 5 bases remaining between them. Germline V gene sequence: CDR1 LNHDA, CDR2 SQIVND (reference sequence). The CDR3 length is 13 residues.

V usage is TRBV5-1 and J usage is TRBJ2-3; D uncertain. Germline loops: CDR1 SGHRS, CDR2 YFSETQ. V was cut by 0 bases and J by 1 base, with 15 bases left in between. The CDR3 totals 17 residues. Here the CDR3 reads CASSLAKTAGGTDTQYF. The CDR3 nucleotides are TGCGCCAGCAGCTTGGCCAAAACCGCTGGAGGCACAGATACGCAGTATTTT.

The genes are TRBV6-5 and TRBJ2-7, with TRBD1 identical over 8 bases. Germline loops: CDR1 MNHEY, CDR2 SVGAGI. Losses at the gene ends were 8 bases for V and 0 bases for J; bases not matched to a gene: 6. This CDR3 spans 14 amino acids. The CDR3 bases are TGTGCCAGCTCGCGGACAGGGACCTCCTACGAGCAGTACTTC. Its translation: CASSRTGTSYEQYF.